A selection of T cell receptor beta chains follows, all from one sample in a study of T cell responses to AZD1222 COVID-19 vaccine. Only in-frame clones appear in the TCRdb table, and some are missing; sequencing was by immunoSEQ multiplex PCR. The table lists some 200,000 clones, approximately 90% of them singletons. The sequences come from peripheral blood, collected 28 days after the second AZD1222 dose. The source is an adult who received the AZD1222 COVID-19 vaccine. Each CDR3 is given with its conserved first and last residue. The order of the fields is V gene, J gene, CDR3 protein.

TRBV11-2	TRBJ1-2	CASSLEVGNYGYTF
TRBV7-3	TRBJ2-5	CASPSLETQYF
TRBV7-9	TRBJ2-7	CASTPFLAGGSRFVPYEQYF
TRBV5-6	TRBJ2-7	CASSLDSGLYEQYF
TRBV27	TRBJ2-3	CASSYGLAGETDTQYF
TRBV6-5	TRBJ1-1	CASSRDKENTEAFF
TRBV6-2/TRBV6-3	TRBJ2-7	CASSYSPHGPYEQYF
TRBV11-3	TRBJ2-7	CASSQQSGATSYEQYF
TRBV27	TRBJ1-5	CASSLAQGWQPQHF
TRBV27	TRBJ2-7	CASSDGNHLRYF
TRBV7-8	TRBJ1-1	CASSLETVFFKAFF
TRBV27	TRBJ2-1	CASSMDSQLSYNEQFF
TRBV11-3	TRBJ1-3	CASSSRGVSGNTIYF
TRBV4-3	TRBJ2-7	CASSQDSGDEQYF
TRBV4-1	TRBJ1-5	CASSQDCGGNQPQHF
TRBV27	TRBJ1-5	CASSFARGPDQPQHF
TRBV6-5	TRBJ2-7	CASSYRNYEQYF
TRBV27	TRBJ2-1	CASSYGQYNEQFF
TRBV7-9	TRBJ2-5	CASSLAHQRESSYQETQYF
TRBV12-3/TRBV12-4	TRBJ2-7	CASSPATYEQYF
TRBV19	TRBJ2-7	CASSPKTGGASSGSRNEQYF
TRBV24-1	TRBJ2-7	CATSVETGGNRYEQYF
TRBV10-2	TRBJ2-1	CASTRGSYNEQFF
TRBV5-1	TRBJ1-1	CASSQGILTEAFF
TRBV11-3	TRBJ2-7	CASSFRGRIYF
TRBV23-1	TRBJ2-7	CASQFIGRSYEQYF